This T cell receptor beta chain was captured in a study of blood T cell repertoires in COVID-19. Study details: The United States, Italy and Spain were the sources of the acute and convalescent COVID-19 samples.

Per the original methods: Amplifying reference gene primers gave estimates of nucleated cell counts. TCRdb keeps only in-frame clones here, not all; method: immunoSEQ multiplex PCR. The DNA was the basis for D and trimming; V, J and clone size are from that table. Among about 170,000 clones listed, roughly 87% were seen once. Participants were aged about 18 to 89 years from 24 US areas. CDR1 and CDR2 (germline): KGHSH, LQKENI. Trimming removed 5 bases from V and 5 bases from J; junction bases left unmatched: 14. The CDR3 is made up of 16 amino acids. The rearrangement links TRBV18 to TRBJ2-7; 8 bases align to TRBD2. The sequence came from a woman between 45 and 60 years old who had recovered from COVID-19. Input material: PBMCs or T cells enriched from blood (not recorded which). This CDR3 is CASSFLLAGTDHEQYF. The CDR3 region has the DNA TGTGCCAGCTCATTCCTATTAGCGGGAACGGACCACGAGCAGTACTTC.